This T cell receptor (beta chain) came from a study of T cell responses to AZD1222 COVID-19 vaccine. Whole-study results and caveats: No repertoire was sampled before or during the peak T cell response, only after it. Donors in the cohort were predominantly white British and more often female, and clonal diversity was possibly underestimated. Among spike-specific TCRs, nearly half reportedly target unmutated variant regions. Only a handful of AZD1222 recipients were seropositive at baseline.

Method: immunoSEQ multiplex PCR; TCRdb's copy keeps in-frame clones and lacks some. The table lists some 110,000 clones, more than 70% of them singletons, with about 16% in the top ten. With regard to this clone: Its antigen is currently unknown.

The sample was peripheral blood, taken 28 days after the second AZD1222 dose. This receptor was taken from an adult who received the AZD1222 COVID-19 vaccine.

The DNA for the CDR3 is TGTGCCAGCAGTGAGGGACAGGAAGAAACAAGACAAGAGACCCAGTACTTC. This sequence encodes CASSEGQEETRQETQYF. The chain combines TRBV2 with TRBJ2-5; 8 bases are a match to TRBD1. There are 17 residues in the CDR3. J gave up 2 bases and V 3 bases, and 11 bases lay outside the gene matches. Germline V CDR1 and CDR2: SNHLY, FYNNEI. Looking up the rest from reference TRBV2 and TRBJ2-5 gives the full variable domain: EPEVTQTPSHQVTQMGQEVILRCVPISNHLYFYWYRQILGQKVEFLVSFYNNEISEKSEIFDDQFSVERPDGSNFTLKIRSTKLEDSAMYFCASSEGQEETRQETQYFGPGTRLLVL.